This entry is about one TCR beta chain. Germline lookup yields CDR1 LNHDA and CDR2 SQIVND (reference sequence). Trimming removed 5 bases from V and 7 bases from J, with 12 bases in between. This CDR3 contains 13 residues. This record comes from a study of blood T cell repertoires in COVID-19. Across the study: In each case, the material was cDNA or gDNA derived from T cells, B-cell-depleted T cells, or PBMCs.

Data came from immunoSEQ multiplex PCR; TCRdb stores just in-frame clones and leaves some out. The sample consists of 87,000 or so clones, around 86% of them appearing once. This clonotype was sampled from a man aged 35 to 55 with acute or convalescent COVID-19. Sequencing was carried out using peripheral blood. The J gene is TRBJ1-5, the V gene TRBV19, with D unclear. The CDR3 DNA reads TGTGCCAGTAGTCCGCGTGATAAACAGCCCCAGCATTTT. It is translated as CASSPRDKQPQHF.